The 30 T cell receptor beta chains given below trace back to one sample, sequenced in a study of blood T cell repertoires in COVID-19. Generated by immunoSEQ multiplex PCR, the TCRdb table keeps only in-frame clones and is missing some. The top ten clones hold 5.7% of a sample with fewer than 300,000 clones, over 70% of them seen once. Sample: peripheral blood. Receptor source: a man older than 75 with acute or convalescent COVID-19.

The J gene is TRBJ2-1, the V gene TRBV5-1, with TRBD2 matching over 13 bases. Germline CDR1 and CDR2: SGHRS and YFSETQ. The ends lost 3 bases at V and 4 bases at J; junction bases unmatched: 4. This CDR3 comprises 16 residues. The CDR3 sequence is CASSYQGLAGYNEQFF. The CDR3 DNA sequence: TGCGCCAGCAGCTACCAGGGACTAGCGGGATACAATGAGCAGTTCTTC.

The chain is built from TRBV3-1 (or the pseudogene TRBV3-2) and TRBJ1-5, with no clear D. Trimming shortened V by 2 bases and J by 0 bases, and 8 bases separated the two germline ends. The CDR3 runs to 15 residues. Germline CDR1 and CDR2: LGHDT and YNNKEL (reference sequence). CDR3 bases: TGTGCCAGCAGCCAATCCGGGGATAGCAATCAGCCCCAGCATTTT. Its translation: CASSQSGDSNQPQHF.

The J gene is TRBJ2-3, the V gene TRBV9, with D possibly TRBD2 on 6 matching bases. The CDR3 is 14 amino acids. Germline assignment: CDR1 SGDLS and CDR2 YYNGEE. Trimming took 0 bases from V and 4 from J, leaving 9 bases between them. The DNA of the CDR3 is TGTGCCAGCAGCGTAGCGGGAGATGCAGATACGCAGTATTTT. Its protein product is CASSVAGDADTQYF.

The chain uses TRBV6-1 and TRBJ1-5; possibly TRBD1 for D (6 bases). The V end was cut by 0 bases, the J end by 2 bases, with 11 bases between. In germline, CDR1 is MNHNS, CDR2 SASEGT. CDR3 size: 16 residues. The CDR3 bases are TGTGCCAGCAGTGAAGCAGGGGGGGCAGGCAATCAGCCCCAGCATTTT. Its protein product is CASSEAGGAGNQPQHF.

This rearrangement joins TRBV12-3 or TRBV12-4 to TRBJ2-1; D not certain. V dropped 9 bases and J dropped 3 bases, with 6 bases sitting between them. This CDR3 is 11 amino acids long. CDR3 loop: CASSHYNEQFF. For the CDR3, the DNA is TGTGCCAGTTCCCACTACAATGAGCAGTTCTTC.

The V and J genes are TRBV10-3 and TRBJ2-5; a weak D match, TRBD2 (7 bases). The CDR3 length is 13 residues. Trimming took 6 bases from V and 5 from J, leaving 13 bases between them. Germline V CDR1 and CDR2: ENHRY, SYGVKD. CDR3 nucleotides: TGTGCCATCAGAGAGGGGGGGGAGGAGACCCAGTACTTC. It yields the protein CAIREGGEETQYF.

The chain recombines TRBV24-1 with TRBJ2-3; 8 bases map to TRBD1. Germline CDR1 is KGHDR and CDR2 is SFDVKD. V lost 7 bases to trimming and J lost 1 base; unmatched junction nucleotides: 3. The CDR3 spans 14 residues. The CDR3 DNA sequence: TGTGCCACCAGGCCGGGACAGGGCACAGATACGCAGTATTTT. This sequence encodes CATRPGQGTDTQYF.

This sequence joins TRBV28 and TRBJ1-5; TRBD1 might be the D (5 bases). Deletions cut 5 bases from V and 2 bases from J, with 16 bases between. CDR1 MDHEN and CDR2 SYDVKM come from the germline V gene. This CDR3 is 16 amino acids long. The CDR3 DNA is TGTGCCAGCAGTCCAATCCGTTCGGGGGGCAATCAGCCCCAGCATTTT. It yields the protein CASSPIRSGGNQPQHF.

The V gene is TRBV14, the J gene TRBJ2-1; no definite D call. The CDR3 covers 14 residues. The V end was cut by 0 bases, the J end by 10 bases, with 13 bases between. Germline assignment: CDR1 SGHDN and CDR2 FVKESK. The chain's CDR3 is CASSQETRSVEQFF. CDR3 sequence (DNA): TGTGCCAGCAGCCAAGAAACCAGGTCGGTCGAGCAGTTCTTC. Variable domain in full (rest from reference TRBV14 and TRBJ2-1): EAGVTQFPSHSVIEKGQTVTLRCDPISGHDNLYWYRRVMGKEIKFLLHFVKESKQDESGMPNNRFLAERTGGTYSTLKVQPAELEDSGVYFCASSQETRSVEQFFGPGTRLTVL.

This chain uses TRBV12-3 or TRBV12-4 with TRBJ2-7, with D tentatively TRBD2 (5 bases). Trimming took off 3 bases at V and 6 bases at J, with 12 bases between the two ends. This CDR3 is 13 amino acids long. The CDR3 region has the DNA TGTGCCAGCAGTTTGGGAGTGCTCTCCGAGCAGTACTTC. Its protein product is CASSLGVLSEQYF.

This rearrangement joins TRBV6-5 to TRBJ1-1; TRBD1 agrees at 7 bases. Germline values: CDR1 MNHEY, CDR2 SVGAGI. The trim removed 7 bases at V and 1 base at J, leaving 6 bases unmatched. The CDR3 contains 14 residues. Written as DNA, the CDR3 is TGTGCCAGCAAGCGGGCAGGGGGGAACACTGAAGCTTTCTTT. This gives the protein CASKRAGGNTEAFF.

This clone was seen only once. J is TRBJ2-3 and V is TRBV29-1; D gene ambiguous. Germline V gives CDR1 SQVTM, CDR2 ANQGSEA. V dropped 4 bases and J dropped 2 bases, with 10 bases sitting between them. The CDR3 has 13 residues. CDR3: CSVVKQFTDTQYF. For the CDR3, the DNA is TGCAGCGTTGTGAAACAGTTCACAGATACGCAGTATTTT.

J is TRBJ1-1 and V is TRBV29-1, with no clear D. This CDR3 is built from 13 residues. V was clipped by 3 bases and J by 4 bases, with 12 bases between them. Looked up from germline, CDR1 is SQVTM and CDR2 is ANQGSEA. CDR3 coding DNA: TGCAGCGTTGACACCACAGTATCCACTGAAGCTTTCTTT. Translation gives CSVDTTVSTEAFF.

The V and J genes are TRBV7-8 and TRBJ1-2, with D unresolved. CDR1 and CDR2 (germline): SGHVS, FQNEAQ. Trimming cost V 1 base and J 7 bases, with 13 bases left between them. The CDR3 runs 14 residues. The chain's CDR3 is CASSLGSPRGGYTF. CDR3 sequence (DNA): TGTGCCAGCAGCTTAGGCAGTCCGCGGGGTGGCTACACCTTC.

The V and J genes are TRBV5-4 and TRBJ2-7, with 11 bases aligning to TRBD1. This CDR3 comprises 15 residues. Unmatched junction bases numbered 5, after V lost 4 bases and J lost 2 bases. Looked up from germline, CDR1 is SGHNT and CDR2 is YYREEE (reference sequence). CDR3 loop: CASSPGTGGTYEQYF. Written as DNA, the CDR3 is TGTGCCAGCAGCCCGGGGACAGGGGGGACCTACGAGCAGTACTTC.

V gene TRBV3-1 (or the pseudogene TRBV3-2) combines with J gene TRBJ2-3; D unresolved. Trimming took 4 bases from V and 2 from J, leaving 16 bases between them. Germline loops: CDR1 LGHDT, CDR2 YNNKEL (reference sequence). The CDR3 runs 16 residues. For the CDR3, the DNA is TGTGCCAGCAGCCGCTACGACTCGCACGACACAGATACGCAGTATTTT. Translated: CASSRYDSHDTDTQYF.

V and J are TRBV6-2 or TRBV6-3 and TRBJ2-5; weak D call: TRBD1 (6 bases). Germline assignment: CDR1 MNHEY and CDR2 SVGEGT. The length of the CDR3 is 13 residues. Trimming cost V 5 bases and J 7 bases, with 14 bases left between them. CDR3 residues: CASSPQTGMTQYF. The CDR3 DNA is TGTGCCAGCAGTCCACAAACAGGGATGACCCAGTACTTC.

This clone was seen only once. V is TRBV2 and J is TRBJ2-5; 8 nucleotides line up with TRBD2. From germline, CDR1 is SNHLY and CDR2 FYNNEI. The length of the CDR3 is 13 residues. V lost 8 bases to trimming and J lost 2 bases; unmatched junction nucleotides: 4. The CDR3 sequence: CASEGTRQETQYF. The CDR3 DNA sequence: TGTGCCAGCGAGGGGACTAGGCAAGAGACCCAGTACTTC.

The chain recombines TRBV6-6 with TRBJ2-1; 11 nucleotides match TRBD2. The V gene's germline CDR1 is MNHNY and CDR2 SVGAGI (reference sequence). The CDR3 length is 15 residues. The V segment lost 4 bases and the J segment 5 bases; nucleotides outside the gene matches: 4. The CDR3: CASSWRSGRDNEQFF. As DNA, the CDR3 is TGTGCCAGCAGTTGGCGTAGCGGGAGGGACAATGAGCAGTTCTTC.

V and J are TRBV29-1 and TRBJ1-1, with TRBD1 matching over 8 bases. With 6 bases clipped from V and 11 bases from J, the junction kept 5 bases outside the gene matches. Per germline, CDR1 SQVTM and CDR2 ANQGSEA. This CDR3 is built from 10 residues. CDR3 nucleotide sequence: TGCAGCGTCGCGGACAGGGATGCTTTCTTT. Translating gives CSVADRDAFF. The whole variable domain, remainder taken from reference TRBV29-1 and TRBJ1-1, is SAVISQKPSRDICQRGTSLTIQCQVDSQVTMMFWYRQQPGQSLTLIATANQGSEATYESGFVIDKFPISRPNLTFSTLTVSNMSPEDSSIYLCSVADRDAFFGQGTRLTVV.

The chain is built from TRBV28 and TRBJ1-2, with unresolved D. CDR1 and CDR2 (germline): MDHEN, SYDVKM. The V and J ends lost 2 bases and 7 bases respectively, with 11 bases between them. The CDR3 totals 13 residues. Here the CDR3 reads CASSLVGVSGYTF. CDR3 sequence (DNA): TGTGCCAGCAGTTTAGTGGGAGTGAGTGGCTACACCTTC.

J is TRBJ2-7 and V is TRBV7-2; D possibly corresponds to TRBD1 (6 bases). The V gene's germline CDR1 is SGHTA and CDR2 FQGNSA. The CDR3 is 15 amino acids. Trimming stripped 1 base from V and 3 bases from J, with 13 bases between. CDR3 in DNA: TGTGCCAGCAGCTTAGGACCGGGACATATCTACGAGCAGTACTTC. This gives the protein CASSLGPGHIYEQYF.

This chain connects TRBV10-3 to TRBJ2-1, with 11 bases matching TRBD2. Trimming took 6 bases from V and 6 from J; bases not matched to a gene: 7. The CDR3 runs to 15 residues. The germline gives CDR1 ENHRY, CDR2 SYGVKD. The DNA for the CDR3 is TGTGCCATCAGACAAGGACTAGCGGGTTCCAATGAGCAGTTCTTC. It yields the protein CAIRQGLAGSNEQFF.

Here the CDR3 DNA reads TGTGCCAGCAGCTTGGGACTAGCGGGAGGGACTCAGTACTTC. Its translation is CASSLGLAGGTQYF. The chain is built from TRBV5-6 and TRBJ2-4; 14 nucleotides align to TRBD2. The CDR3 spans 14 residues. V lost 0 bases to trimming and J lost 12 bases; unmatched junction nucleotides: 2. Germline CDR1 is SGHDT and CDR2 is YYEEEE.

The genes are TRBV6-5 and TRBJ2-7; perhaps TRBD1 as D (5 bases). Germline-derived CDR1 and CDR2 are MNHEY and SVGAGI. The V end was cut by 0 bases, the J end by 0 bases, with 9 bases between. CDR3 length: 15 amino acids. CDR3 sequence reads: CASSYSTAASYEQYF. The CDR3 nucleotides are TGTGCCAGCAGTTACTCGACAGCCGCCTCCTACGAGCAGTACTTC.

The chain uses TRBV18 and TRBJ2-7, with 7 bases aligning to TRBD2. The CDR3 runs to 15 residues. CDR1 is KGHSH, CDR2 LQKENI, per germline. The trim removed 0 bases at V and 6 bases at J, leaving 8 bases unmatched. CDR3 protein: CASSPPGGAWVEQYF. The CDR3 coding sequence is TGTGCCAGCTCACCACCGGGAGGGGCCTGGGTCGAGCAGTACTTC.

The gene calls are TRBV9 and TRBJ2-7; D might be TRBD2 (6 bases). From germline, CDR1 is SGDLS and CDR2 YYNGEE. The CDR3 sequence is 15 residues long. The germline V and J ends were trimmed by 2 bases and 3 bases, with 15 bases remaining between them. The CDR3 region is CASSVGRDTIYEQYF. DNA for the CDR3: TGTGCCAGCAGCGTGGGGCGGGATACTATCTACGAGCAGTACTTC.

This chain's CDR3 is CASSFGGSNTGELFF. The CDR3 DNA sequence: TGTGCCAGCAGCTTCGGGGGGTCAAACACCGGGGAGCTGTTTTTT. The chain has TRBV7-9 and TRBJ2-2, with TRBD2 identical over 7 bases. Germline CDR1 is SEHNR and CDR2 is FQNEAQ (reference sequence). The CDR3 consists of 15 residues. J gave up 2 bases and V 3 bases, and 3 bases lay outside the gene matches.

The rearrangement joins TRBV5-1 to TRBJ2-2, with 9 bases lining up with TRBD2. V was clipped by 1 base and J by 3 bases; unmatched bases: 4. The CDR3 runs to 16 residues. Germline V gene data show CDR1 as SGHRS and CDR2 as YFSETQ. The CDR3 loop reads CASSLSRLADTGELFF. The DNA of the CDR3 is TGCGCCAGCAGCTTGTCGAGACTAGCGGACACCGGGGAGCTGTTTTTT.

The chain links TRBV7-9 to TRBJ2-3, with D perhaps TRBD2 (6 bases). V lost 4 bases and J lost 4, with 21 bases in between. The CDR3 extends over 17 amino acids. Germline V lookup: CDR1 SEHNR, CDR2 FQNEAQ (reference sequence). CDR3 bases: TGTGCCAGCAGCTCCAAACTTAGACTAGAACCCTCAGATACGCAGTATTTT. It codes for CASSSKLRLEPSDTQYF. Filled out from reference TRBV7-9 and TRBJ2-3, the complete variable domain reads DTGVSQNPRHKITKRGQNVTFRCDPISEHNRLYWYRQTLGQGPEFLTYFQNEAQLEKSRLLSDRFSAERPKGSFSTLEIQRTEQGDSAMYLCASSSKLRLEPSDTQYFGPGTRLTVL.